One and the same sample provided the 12 T cell receptor delta chains below, sequenced in a study of gamma-delta chains in newborns, infants, children (dated by TCRdb to the late 2010s). This sample was sequenced with an Illumina MiSeq. TCRdb reprocessed the public reads with the caller CATT; rows with the same DNA were merged afterwards. For this sample there are roughly 4,500 delta-chain clones; roughly 14% appear just once. The ten biggest clones cover 6.5% to 10% of the sample. The specimen sequenced was blood. The receptors come from a child who was a newborn, infant or young child, either healthy, febrile or measles-vaccinated (not recorded which).

Note on this clone: A read error is likely here: a far larger clone is one base away. This specimen includes other DNA sequences encoding the same CDR3. This chain uses TRDV2 with TRDJ1, with 10 bases identical to TRDD3. The length of the CDR3 is 17 residues. From germline, CDR1 is GEAIGNYY and CDR2 EKD. Here the CDR3 reads CACDPLGDIMYTDKLIF. The DNA for the CDR3 is TGTGCCTGTGATCCGCTGGGGGATATCATGTACACCGACAAACTCATCTTT.

On this clone: This may be a read error, as it is one base from a much larger clone. V gene TRDV2 combines with J gene TRDJ3, with 13 bases fitting TRDD3. TCRdb lists no J gene, so it was determined here by aligning the DNA to germline. V shed 1 base and J 0 bases; nucleotides not matched to a gene: 11. The CDR3 has 22 amino acids. CDR1 is GEAIGNYY and CDR2 is EKD in the germline V gene. As DNA, the CDR3 is TGTGCCTGTGACACTACGCACACTGGGGGATACGAGAGCTCCTGGGACACCCGACAGATGTTTTTC. The encoded protein is CACDTTHTGGYESSWDTRQMFF.

There are a few counts of this clone. The V gene is TRDV2, the J gene TRDJ1; the match to TRDD3 covers 10 bases. The CDR3 consists of 19 residues. V dropped 0 bases and J dropped 0; count of bases not matched to a gene: 12. Germline CDR1 GEAIGNYY, CDR2 EKD. The CDR3 coding sequence is TGTGCCTGTGACACCATGCCTACTGGGGGATCCCTGTACACCGATAAACTCATCTTT. It codes for CACDTMPTGGSLYTDKLIF.

This clone qualifies as medium-sized. Additional DNA sequences in this sample encode the identical CDR3. The chain is built from TRDV2 and TRDJ3; 11 bases agree with TRDD3. The CDR3 runs 22 residues. The germline V gene encodes CDR1 GEAIGNYY and CDR2 EKD. The V segment lost 0 bases and the J segment 0 bases; nucleotides outside the gene matches: 12. The CDR3, as DNA: TGTGCCTGTGACACCGTTCAAGAACTGGGGGATAAGGGCTCCTGGGACACCCGACAGATGTTTTTC. Amino acid sequence: CACDTVQELGDKGSWDTRQMFF.

This clone was observed a handful of times. A much larger clone lies one base from this, so it may be a read error. Other DNA sequences within the sample encode an identical CDR3. J is TRDJ3 and V is TRDV2; no clear D. CDR3 size: 20 residues. Per germline, CDR1 GEAIGNYY and CDR2 EKD. The CDR3 region has the DNA TGCGCCTGTGACAGAGTAGGAGGGACCACCTTCTCCTGGGACACCCGACAGATGTTTTTC. This gives the protein CACDRVGGTTFSWDTRQMFF.

This clone was recorded a few times. The protein held in TCRdb is that of a much larger clone and does not match this DNA's translation at residue 14, likely because of a read error; the protein shown is translated from the DNA. CDR3 protein: CACDPLLYSGPRGRLIF. The CDR3 DNA follows: TGTGCCTGTGACCCCTTATTATATTCCGGCCCTAGGGGGAGACTCATCTTT. The rearrangement links TRDV2 to TRDJ1, with D possibly being TRDD3 (6 bases). The CDR3 has 17 amino acids. V lost 3 bases, J lost 10 bases, and 29 bases lay in between. Germline values: CDR1 GEAIGNYY, CDR2 EKD.

This clone is deemed medium-sized. This sequence joins TRDV2 and TRDJ1; D perhaps matches TRDD3 (6 bases). The germline V gene encodes CDR1 GEAIGNYY and CDR2 EKD. V lost 3 bases and J 2 bases, leaving 27 bases between the germline ends. The CDR3 is 19 amino acids. The CDR3 is CACDPLGGKGLLSTDKLIF. In nucleotides, the CDR3 is TGTGCCTGTGACCCCTTGGGGGGAAAGGGGCTTTTGAGTACCGATAAACTCATCTTT.

In the case of this clone: The protein in TCRdb stems from a much larger clone and differs at residue 9 from this DNA's translation, likely a read error; here the protein is translated from the DNA. The rearrangement uses TRDV2 and TRDJ2; D might be TRDD3 (6 bases). V lost 3 bases to trimming and J lost 4 bases, with 23 bases between them. From germline, CDR1 is GEAIGNYY and CDR2 EKD. This CDR3 region has 18 residues. The CDR3 region is CACDPLILVDTETAQLFF. The CDR3 DNA is TGTGCCTGTGACCCCCTCATACTGGTGGATACCGAGACAGCACAACTCTTCTTT.

This clone is medium-sized. J is TRDJ3 and V is TRDV2, with TRDD3 matching 12 bases. Looked up from germline, CDR1 is GEAIGNYY and CDR2 is EKD. This CDR3 is 21 amino acids long. Trimming cost V 3 bases and J 0 bases; bases outside gene matches: 11. CDR3 amino acids: CACDSLLGDTYSSWDTRQMFF. The CDR3 nucleotides are TGTGCCTGTGACTCCTTACTGGGGGATACCTATAGCTCCTGGGACACCCGACAGATGTTTTTC.

A word on this clone: This is likely an artifact of a read error, given a far larger clone one base away. The J gene is TRDJ2, the V gene TRDV2; 9 positions agree with TRDD3. Per germline, CDR1 GEAIGNYY and CDR2 EKD. CDR3 length equals 16 residues. After removal of 3 bases from V and 0 bases from J, the junction contained 4 bases not matched to a gene. CDR3 protein: CACDAVGDTLTAQLFF. For the CDR3, the DNA is TGTGCCTGTGACGCCGTGGGGGATACTTTGACAGCACAACTCTTCTTT.

With regard to this clone: A much more abundant neighbour one base away suggests this may be a read error. V is TRDV2 and J is TRDJ1; a weak D match, TRDD3 (6 bases). CDR1 is GEAIGNYY and CDR2 is EKD in the germline V gene. The CDR3 covers 22 residues. CDR3 in DNA: TGTGCCTGTGGCACCCTTTTTGGAACGACCGCCGTACGGGGGAACGACACCGATAAACTCATCTTT. The encoded protein is CACGTLFGTTAVRGNDTDKLIF.

To note about this clone: This may arise from a read error, as a much more abundant clone is one base away. This chain joins TRDV1 and TRDJ1; D perhaps matches TRDD3 (6 bases). Germline V CDR1 and CDR2: TSWWSYY, QGS. This CDR3 spans 19 amino acids. The CDR3 DNA is TGTGCTCCTGGGGATCGCTTATTTTCCACCCCTGACTGGACCGATAAACTCATCTTT. Its protein is CAPGDRLFSTPDWTDKLIF.